These 14 T cell receptor beta chains originate from one sample sequenced in a study of early T cells in non-severe SARS-CoV-2 infection (dated by TCRdb to the early 2020s). Receptor amplification or capture employed 5' RACE. For sequencing, a NextSeq 500 was employed. The public sequencing data were trimmed at Q25 with fastp and processed into clonotypes with MiXCR by TCRdb, which kept only in-frame beta chains. Duplicate CDR3 protein sequences are folded into a single record with the most common DNA and genes. The sample table contains some 30,000 distinct CDR3 sequences; only one count was recorded for around 4.1% of them. The ten most abundant clones make up around 5.6% of the sample. Sequencing was performed on whole blood. The receptor set was obtained from an adult who was a healthcare worker with PCR-confirmed SARS-CoV-2 infection or an uninfected control (not recorded which).

This clonotype was picked up many times. The chain couples TRBV5-1 to TRBJ2-3; weak D call: TRBD2 (6 bases). V shed 4 bases and J shed 1 base, with 25 bases lying between them. Germline V lookup: CDR1 SGHRS, CDR2 YFSETQ. The CDR3 is made up of 19 amino acids. The CDR3 coding sequence is TGCGCCAGCAGCGCGCAGCCGCCGGCCATAGCGGTCGGCACAGATACGCAGTATTTT. Encoded protein: CASSAQPPAIAVGTDTQYF.

In this sample, this clonotype turned up many times. The chain joins TRBV7-2 to TRBJ2-1, with 9 nucleotides matching TRBD2. The germline gives CDR1 SGHTA, CDR2 FQGNSA. V lost 5 bases and J lost 7; bases outside the gene matches: 9. This CDR3 is built from 15 residues. CDR3 sequence reads: CASSRVASGANEQFF. The CDR3 DNA reads as TGTGCCAGCAGCCGAGTGGCTAGCGGGGCTAATGAGCAGTTCTTC.

This clonotype was counted between two and nine times. The chain links TRBV12-3 or TRBV12-4 to TRBJ2-7; D ambiguous. CDR3 length: 14 amino acids. Trimming took off 5 bases at V and 3 bases at J, with 14 bases between the two ends. The CDR3 loop is CASSPNIKIYEQYF. CDR3 coding DNA: TGTGCCAGCAGTCCCAACATTAAAATCTACGAGCAGTACTTC.

V usage is TRBV20-1 and J usage is TRBJ2-7, with TRBD1 identical over 7 bases. The germline CDR1 and CDR2 sequences are DFQATT and SNEGSKA (reference sequence). Trimming cost V 5 bases and J 3 bases; bases outside gene matches: 13. The CDR3 sequence is 15 residues long. As DNA, the CDR3 is TGCAGTGCTCTAGTGTTAGGGGGCGGAAACTACGAGCAGTACTTC. Its translation is CSALVLGGGNYEQYF.

In its sample, this clonotype was seen a few times. This chain links TRBV28 with TRBJ2-7; D is unclear. Germline CDR1 is MDHEN and CDR2 is SYDVKM. V dropped 7 bases and J dropped 1 base, with 17 bases sitting between them. CDR3 size: 15 residues. For the CDR3, the DNA is TGTGCCAGCACCGACCCAGGTTCCCATTCCTACGAGCAGTACTTC. It translates to CASTDPGSHSYEQYF. Drawing the rest from reference TRBV28 and TRBJ2-7, the complete variable domain is DVKVTQSSRYLVKRTGEKVFLECVQDMDHENMFWYRQDPGLGLRLIYFSYDVKMKEKGDIPEGYSVSREKKERFSLILESASTNQTSMYLCASTDPGSHSYEQYFGPGTRLTVT.

At least ten counts were recorded for this clonotype. The CDR3 does not close with the conserved phenylalanine or tryptophan, likely indicating a read error. It is unclear where the CDR3 begins or ends on the DNA, so no DNA is shown, and the CDR3 is as TCRdb lists it. The CDR3 loop is CASSPQGYLI. The genes are TRBV18 and TRBJ2-7. The CDR3 is 10 amino acids in total, end residues counted. Germline values: CDR1 KGHSH, CDR2 LQKENI.

About this clonotype: Given a much more abundant clone one base away, this may be a read error. The chain has TRBV25-1 and TRBJ2-6; 9 bases align to TRBD1. Per the germline V gene, CDR1 is MGHDK and CDR2 is SYGVNS. The CDR3 has 18 amino acids. In nucleotides, the CDR3 is TGTGTCAGCAGTGAGATTGGGACAGGGATTTCTGGGGCCAACGTCCTGACTTTC. Protein sequence: CVSSEIGTGISGANVLTF.

This clonotype was seen more than once but under ten times. The chain links TRBV5-1 to TRBJ2-1; D possibly corresponds to TRBD2 (6 bases). The CDR3 has 14 amino acids. The V end was cut by 3 bases, the J end by 2 bases, with 9 bases between. The germline gives CDR1 SGHRS, CDR2 YFSETQ. DNA of the CDR3: TGCGCCAGCAGCTGGAGGGAACCCTACAATGAGCAGTTCTTC. It yields the protein CASSWREPYNEQFF.

This clonotype was picked up many times. V is TRBV6-2 or TRBV6-3 and J is TRBJ2-4; no firm D call. The CDR3 runs to 13 residues. The ends were cut back, 0 bases at V and 6 bases at J, with 6 bases in the middle. CDR1 is MNHEY, CDR2 SVGEGT, per germline. The CDR3 DNA sequence: TGTGCCAGCAGTTACTCGGACGGAAACATTCAGTACTTC. Amino acid sequence: CASSYSDGNIQYF.

This clonotype came up many times. This chain links TRBV2 with TRBJ2-1; D is tentatively TRBD1 or TRBD2 (6 bases each). Germline CDR1 reads SNHLY; CDR2 reads FYNNEI. The V end was cut by 7 bases, the J end by 0 bases, with 19 bases between. CDR3 length: 17 amino acids. CDR3 amino acids: CASTATPTGASYNEQFF. CDR3 DNA sequence: TGTGCCAGCACCGCCACCCCGACGGGGGCCTCCTACAATGAGCAGTTCTTC.

The V and J genes are TRBV29-1 and TRBJ2-1; D is unresolved. This CDR3 contains 10 residues. V dropped 5 bases and J dropped 8 bases, with 7 bases sitting between them. Germline V lookup: CDR1 SQVTM, CDR2 ANQGSEA. Here the CDR3 DNA reads TGCAGCGTTCCCCAGGATGAGCAGTTCTTC. It specifies CSVPQDEQFF.

This clonotype appeared many times. This rearrangement joins TRBV10-3 to TRBJ2-1; 12 nucleotides align to TRBD2. The V gene end was trimmed by 8 bases and the J gene end by 7 bases; junction bases not matched to a gene: 9. This CDR3 spans 15 amino acids. Germline lookup yields CDR1 ENHRY and CDR2 SYGVKD. The CDR3 DNA reads TGTGCCATCGGCCCGACTAGCGGGAGCCGGAATGAGCAGTTCTTC. Protein sequence: CAIGPTSGSRNEQFF.

The table lists this clonotype with many counts. The chain recombines TRBV10-3 with TRBJ2-3; the match to TRBD2 covers 8 bases. Germline CDR1 ENHRY, CDR2 SYGVKD. CDR3 length: 14 amino acids. With 9 bases clipped from V and 6 bases from J, the junction kept 11 bases outside the gene matches. CDR3 amino acids: CAIKGSGSVDTQYF. CDR3 nucleotide sequence: TGTGCCATAAAGGGGAGCGGGAGTGTGGATACGCAGTATTTT.

This clonotype was seen many times. The genes are TRBV6-6 and TRBJ2-7; D tentatively reads TRBD1 or TRBD2 (5 bases each). This CDR3 comprises 16 residues. V lost 1 base and J lost 3, with 16 bases in between. Germline V gene data show CDR1 as MNHNY and CDR2 as SVGAGI (reference sequence). CDR3 in amino acids: CASSYYRDPEGYEQYF. The CDR3 nucleotides read TGTGCCAGCAGTTACTACCGGGACCCAGAGGGCTACGAGCAGTACTTC.